Listed below are T cell receptor beta chains from one sample, sequenced in a study of blood T cells in healthy people across ages. TCRdb redid the calling of the 5' RACE reads with MiXCR, one entry per CDR3 protein. Among hundreds of thousands of distinct CDR3 sequences listed, about 43% were seen once. Sequencing was done on a sample of blood. These receptors all come from an older man in good health. The CDR3 runs from the conserved cysteine through the conserved F or W. Fields, in order: clone size, J gene, V gene, D gene, CDR3 DNA, CDR3 protein. The D gene is left open where the match is weak. A clone size is listed for some rows: how often the clone was seen (once, few, many), or a class if it is expanded.

>.|TRBJ2-2|TRBV6-2/TRBV6-3|TRBD1
TGTGCCAGCAGTTACCGACAGGGAGACAGCACCGGGGAGCTGTTTTTT
CASSYRQGDSTGELFF
>.|TRBJ1-6|TRBV7-2|.
TGTGCCAGCAGCTTTATCAATATGGAAGGTTCACCCCTCCACTTT
CASSFINMEGSPLHF
>.|TRBJ2-3|TRBV6-1|TRBD2
TGTGCCAGCAGAACCCCTAGAGCGGGGTTCACAGATACGCAGTATTTT
CASRTPRAGFTDTQYF
>.|TRBJ2-7|TRBV3-1|.
TGTGCCAGCAGTCATCGAACTTCAGCTCGGAGCTCCTACGAGCAGTACTTC
CASSHRTSARSSYEQYF
>.|TRBJ2-2|TRBV4-3|TRBD1
TGCGCCAGCAGCCAAGGTGGGGACAGGGTGTCCGGGGAGCTGTTTTTT
CASSQGGDRVSGELFF
>.|TRBJ2-7|TRBV4-2|.
TGTGCCAGCAGCCGCGACAGTACCTACGAGCAGTACTTC
CASSRDSTYEQYF
>.|TRBJ2-1|TRBV27|.
TGTGCCAGCAGTTACGCGGCCTACTCCTACAATGAGCAGTTCTTC
CASSYAAYSYNEQFF
>.|TRBJ2-7|TRBV29-1|.
TGCAGCGCCCAGGCCGGGATCCAAAACTACGAGCAGTACTTC
CSAQAGIQNYEQYF
>.|TRBJ2-3|TRBV5-1|.
TGCGCCAGCAGCTCCGCGGGGCCTGGAGATACGCAGTATTTT
CASSSAGPGDTQYF
>.|TRBJ2-3|TRBV20-1|.
TGCAGTGCCAGCCTGGCGGATAGCACAGATACGCAGTATTTT
CSASLADSTDTQYF
>.|TRBJ1-6|TRBV7-2|.
TGTGCCAGCAGTTTAACCCCACAGAGAGGGCATCAGGGGAATAATTCACCCCTCCACTTT
CASSLTPQRGHQGNNSPLHF
>few|TRBJ2-6|TRBV7-2|TRBD1
TGTGCCGGCCGGGACAGGGGAACTGGGGCCAACGTCCTGACTTTC
CAGRDRGTGANVLTF
>.|TRBJ2-3|TRBV6-1|TRBD2
TGTGCCAGCAGTCTGGCTAGCGGGGGACGATTAACAGATACGCAGTATTTT
CASSLASGGRLTDTQYF
>few|TRBJ2-1|TRBV27|.
TGTGCCAGCAGTTTATTGGGGGGCGGGAGTTCCGAGAATGAGCAGTTCTTC
CASSLLGGGSSENEQFF
>.|TRBJ2-2|TRBV6-5|.
TGTGCCAGCAGTTACTACCCTGAAGGGAACACCGGGGAGCTGTTTTTT
CASSYYPEGNTGELFF
>few|TRBJ2-7|TRBV7-3|.
TGTGCCAGCAGCGTGCAGGGGGGGGACGAGCAGTACTTC
CASSVQGGDEQYF
>few|TRBJ2-5|TRBV9|TRBD2
TGTGCCAGCAGCCCGCGGGGGGCTAGCGCAAAAGAGACCCAGTACTTC
CASSPRGASAKETQYF
>.|TRBJ2-3|TRBV20-1|TRBD2
TGCAGTGCTAGCGGAAGTAGCGGGGGTATCACAGATACGCAGTATTTT
CSASGSSGGITDTQYF
>.|TRBJ2-2|TRBV20-1|.
TGCAGTATACGCCGCACCGGGGAGCTGTTTTTT
CSIRRTGELFF
>few|TRBJ2-7|TRBV4-1|.
TGCGCCAGCAGCCAAGAAGTAAGGGGGAGACCTCCCTACGAGCAGTACTTC
CASSQEVRGRPPYEQYF
>many|TRBJ2-7|TRBV29-1|.
TGCAGCGTTTCTGTCAATACCTACGGCGAGCAGTACTTC
CSVSVNTYGEQYF
>.|TRBJ2-3|TRBV12-3/TRBV12-4|.
TGTGCCAGCAGTAGAGTGGGCCCAGATACGGAATATTTT
CASSRVGPDTEYF
>few|TRBJ2-1|TRBV4-3|TRBD1
TGCGCCAGCAGCCGACAGATGGATCAACAGGGGAATGAGCAGTTCTTC
CASSRQMDQQGNEQFF
>few|TRBJ2-5|TRBV21-1|.
TGTGCCCCCAGGAGGGGAGGGGAAGAGACCCAGTACTTC
CAPRRGGEETQYF
>.|TRBJ1-6|TRBV3-1|TRBD1
TGTGCCAGCAGCCAGAGGGGGCCTAATTCACCCCTCCACTTT
CASSQRGPNSPLHF
>.|TRBJ1-2|TRBV7-2|.
TGTGCCAGCAGCGCAGCGGAGAACTATGGCTACACCTTC
CASSAAENYGYTF
>few|TRBJ2-2|TRBV5-1|.
TGCGCCAGCAGCACCAAGGCAGGGGACCCCGGGGAGCTGTTTTTT
CASSTKAGDPGELFF
>.|TRBJ2-7|TRBV28|.
TGTGCCAGCAGTATCCCTAGGGGGAGCTCCTACGAGCAGTACTTC
CASSIPRGSSYEQYF
>.|TRBJ1-5|TRBV28|.
TGTGCCAGCAGTTCCCCAGGGGCGGGGAGAAAGGGCAATCAGCCCCAGCATTTT
CASSSPGAGRKGNQPQHF
>.|TRBJ2-7|TRBV7-2|TRBD2
TGTGCCAGCAGCTTAGCTGTGACTAGCGGAACAAAACCCTACGAGCAGTACTTC
CASSLAVTSGTKPYEQYF
>few|TRBJ2-7|TRBV27|.
TGTGCCAGCAGTGAACAGGTCATGTACGAGCAGTACTTC
CASSEQVMYEQYF
>.|TRBJ2-5|TRBV4-1|TRBD2
TGCGCCAGCAGCCAAGGGGAGGGGCGCGTGGAGACCCAGTACTTC
CASSQGEGRVETQYF
>.|TRBJ2-3|TRBV10-3|.
TGTGCCATCAAAGAAGCGGAGGGCGGGGCTAGCACAGATACGCAGTATTTT
CAIKEAEGGASTDTQYF
>.|TRBJ1-5|TRBV7-2|.
TGTGCCAGCAGACCAAACACCGGGCAGCCCCAGCATTTT
CASRPNTGQPQHF
>once|TRBJ2-7|TRBV19|.
TGTGCCAGCACAGGGACTGGAAGGTACGAGCAGTACTTC
CASTGTGRYEQYF
>few|TRBJ2-5|TRBV7-8|TRBD2
TGTGCCAGCAGCCGGTTAGCGGGATTCGCTAAAGAGACCCAGTACTTC
CASSRLAGFAKETQYF
>few|TRBJ2-7|TRBV2|TRBD1
TGTGCCAGCAGTGTATACAGGGGTACCAACGAGCAGTACTTC
CASSVYRGTNEQYF
>.|TRBJ2-2|TRBV29-1|.
TGCAGCGTCCGTAGCGGAATCAACACCGGGGAGCTGTTTTTT
CSVRSGINTGELFF
>.|TRBJ1-1|TRBV11-2|.
TGTGCCAGCAGCTCCCGACAACTAGGAGGGAACACTGAAGCTTTCTTT
CASSSRQLGGNTEAFF
>.|TRBJ1-4|TRBV15|.
TGTGTCACCAGCAGAAAAAGGGTCCAGACGGAAAAACTGTTTTTT
CVTSRKRVQTEKLFF
>.|TRBJ2-7|TRBV5-1|TRBD2
TGCGCCAGCAGCTTGGAACCTAGCGGGAGCGACGAGCAGTACTTC
CASSLEPSGSDEQYF
>.|TRBJ2-3|TRBV29-1|.
TGCAGCGTTGAAGGTGGAGTCACAGATACGCAGTATTTT
CSVEGGVTDTQYF
>few|TRBJ1-6|TRBV6-2/TRBV6-3|.
TGTGCCAGGGGGATTGGAGATTCACCCCTCCACTTT
CARGIGDSPLHF
>few|TRBJ2-3|TRBV20-1|.
TGCAGTGCCCCAAGGACTCTCACAGATACGCAGTATTTT
CSAPRTLTDTQYF
>.|TRBJ2-5|TRBV9|TRBD1
TGTGCCAGCAGCGTAGATGGGGACAGACAAGAGACCCAGTACTTC
CASSVDGDRQETQYF
>.|TRBJ2-3|TRBV28|TRBD1
TGTGCTAGCAGTTCGCTTCTTCAGGGGGCAAGGACAGATACGCAGTATTTT
CASSSLLQGARTDTQYF
>few|TRBJ2-7|TRBV6-2/TRBV6-3|.
TGTGCCATCGGAAACGACAACTACGAGCAGTACTTC
CAIGNDNYEQYF
>.|TRBJ1-4|TRBV2|.
TGTGCCAGCAGTGGGTGGAGGGATGAAAAACTGTTTTTT
CASSGWRDEKLFF
>.|TRBJ2-4|TRBV7-2|TRBD1
TGTGCCAGCAGCCAGACAGGGGGAACCAAAAACATTCAGTACTTC
CASSQTGGTKNIQYF
>.|TRBJ1-1|TRBV5-1|.
TGCGCCAGCAGCTTGGCCCCGGGGATGAACACTGAAGCTTTCTTT
CASSLAPGMNTEAFF